This T cell receptor beta chain derives from a study of blood T cell repertoires in COVID-19. For the study at large: Italy, Spain and the United States were the sources of the convalescent and acute COVID-19 samples. The analysed material was cDNA or gDNA that came from T cells, B-cell-depleted T cells, or PBMCs.

The authors' processing: Reference gene primer amplification gave nucleated cell count estimates. TCRdb's copy holds only in-frame clones and misses some; the assay was immunoSEQ multiplex PCR. V and J calls and clone size are those listed in that table; D and trimming were worked out from the DNA. The sample has 100,000 to 150,000 clones, over 70% seen once. The TCR was taken from a woman between 50 and 59 years old with acute or convalescent COVID-19. The source material was peripheral blood.

The CDR3 is CASSLAGVLANTEAFF. The CDR3 nucleotides are TGTGCCAGCAGCCTGGCGGGGGTTTTGGCGAACACTGAAGCTTTCTTT. The chain employs TRBV3-1 (or the pseudogene TRBV3-2) and TRBJ1-1; D is perhaps TRBD1 (5 bases). CDR1 and CDR2 from the germline V gene are LGHDT and YNNKEL (reference sequence). This CDR3 region has 16 residues. V was cut by 4 bases and J by 1 base, with 16 bases left in between.